This TCR beta chain was identified in a study of control samples from healthy donors and cancer patients. TCRdb's copy holds only in-frame clones and misses some; the assay was immunoSEQ multiplex PCR. The sample shows roughly 130,000 clones, more than 70% of them seen only once. Germline V lookup: CDR1 LGHDT, CDR2 YNNKEL (reference sequence). With 3 bases removed from V and 9 bases from J, the gap between germline ends came to 15 bases. The CDR3 totals 15 residues. Sequencing was done on a sample of blood. This sequence was found in a man aged 45-65 years in good health. The chain links TRBV3-1 (or the pseudogene TRBV3-2) to TRBJ1-6; D is uncertain. The CDR3 DNA reads TGTGCCAGCAGCCAGGGAGACGGGGTGGGTTCACCCCTCCACTTT. This gives the protein CASSQGDGVGSPLHF.